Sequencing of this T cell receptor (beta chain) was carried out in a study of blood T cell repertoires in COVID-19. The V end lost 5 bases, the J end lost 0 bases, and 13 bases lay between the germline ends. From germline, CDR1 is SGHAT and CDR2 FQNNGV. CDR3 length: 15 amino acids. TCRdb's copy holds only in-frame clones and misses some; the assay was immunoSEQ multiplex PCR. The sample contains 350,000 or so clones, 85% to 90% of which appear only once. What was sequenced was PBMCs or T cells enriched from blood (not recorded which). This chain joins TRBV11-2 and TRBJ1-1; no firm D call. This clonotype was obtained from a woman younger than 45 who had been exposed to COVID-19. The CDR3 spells CASSRRGALNTEAFF. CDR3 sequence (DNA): TGTGCCAGCAGCCGACGGGGAGCCCTGAACACTGAAGCTTTCTTT.